This entry features one T cell receptor (beta chain) sequence. This sample was taken from a study of T cell responses to AZD1222 COVID-19 vaccine. TCRdb's copy holds only in-frame clones and misses some; the assay was immunoSEQ multiplex PCR. The sample lists 120,000 to 150,000 clones, about 82% occurring once. Researchers grouped second doses given at about 4 or about 12 weeks into one pool. Germline V gene sequence: CDR1 GTSNPN, CDR2 SVGIG (reference sequence). The CDR3 length is 12 residues. V trimming: 5 bases; J trimming: 5 bases; junction bases outside the gene matches: 5. The receptor comes from an adult who received the AZD1222 COVID-19 vaccine. The specimen was peripheral blood, collected 28 days after the second AZD1222 dose. This chain uses TRBV30 with TRBJ2-5; 7 bases line up with TRBD2. The CDR3 protein is CAWERDRETQYF. The CDR3 region has the DNA TGTGCCTGGGAGCGGGATAGGGAGACCCAGTACTTC.